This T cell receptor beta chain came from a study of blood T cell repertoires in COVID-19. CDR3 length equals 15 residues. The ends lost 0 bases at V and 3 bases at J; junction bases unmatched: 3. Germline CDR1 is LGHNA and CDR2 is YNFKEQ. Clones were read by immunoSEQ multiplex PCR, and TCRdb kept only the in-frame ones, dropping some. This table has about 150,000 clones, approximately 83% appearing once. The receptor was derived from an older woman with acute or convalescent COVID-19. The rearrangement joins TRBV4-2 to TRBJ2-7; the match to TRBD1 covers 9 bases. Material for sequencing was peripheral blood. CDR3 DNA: TGTGCCAGCAGCCAAGATAAGACAGGGGGCTACGAGCAGTACTTC. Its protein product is CASSQDKTGGYEQYF.